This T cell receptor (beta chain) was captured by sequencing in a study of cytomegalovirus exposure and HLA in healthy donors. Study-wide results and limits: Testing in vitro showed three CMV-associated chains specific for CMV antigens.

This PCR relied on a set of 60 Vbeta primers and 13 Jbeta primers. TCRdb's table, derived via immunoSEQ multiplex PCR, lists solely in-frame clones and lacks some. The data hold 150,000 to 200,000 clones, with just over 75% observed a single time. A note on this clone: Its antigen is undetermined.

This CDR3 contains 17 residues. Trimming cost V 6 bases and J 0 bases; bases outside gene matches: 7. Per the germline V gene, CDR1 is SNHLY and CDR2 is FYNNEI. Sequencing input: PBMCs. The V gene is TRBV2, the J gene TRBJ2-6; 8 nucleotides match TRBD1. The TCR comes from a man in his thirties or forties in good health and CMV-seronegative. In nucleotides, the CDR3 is TGTGCCAGCAGGGACAGGGCAATTCACTCTGGGGCCAACGTCCTGACTTTC. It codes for CASRDRAIHSGANVLTF.